A single sample is the source of the 17 T cell receptor beta chains below, sequenced in a study of shared clonotypes between healthy human individuals. Clones were sequenced by immunoSEQ multiplex PCR, and TCRdb holds only the in-frame ones, with some missing. The repertoire holds over a million clones, with 75% to 85% as singletons. The source material was memory CD4+ T cells from PBMCs. Subset here: CD45RA-negative fraction. The receptor set was obtained from a young man in good health. Some clones in this sample may be carry-over from other donors' samples.

The V call is TRBV28, the J call TRBJ2-1; D unresolved. Trimming pared 5 bases from V and 6 bases from J, leaving 11 bases between. The germline gives CDR1 MDHEN, CDR2 SYDVKM. CDR3 length: 13 residues. Written as DNA, the CDR3 is TGTGCCAGCAGTCGCCCCGGGCCCAATGAGCAGTTCTTC. Protein product: CASSRPGPNEQFF.

A word on this clone: Other DNA sequences in this specimen translate into the identical CDR3. The CDR3 DNA reads as TGTGCCTGGTCTGCCTACAATGAGCAGTTCTTC. Protein sequence: CAWSAYNEQFF. The rearrangement links TRBV30 to TRBJ2-1; the D is unclear. The CDR3 totals 11 residues. The germline CDR1 and CDR2 sequences are GTSNPN and SVGIG (reference sequence). V dropped 5 bases and J dropped 2 bases, with 4 bases sitting between them.

This clone has more than one count but fewer than ten. The chain combines TRBV11-1 with TRBJ1-1, with D hard to call. V lost 5 bases, J lost 5 bases, and 18 bases lay in between. CDR1 is SGHAT, CDR2 FQDESV, per germline (reference sequence). The CDR3 covers 15 residues. CDR3 protein: CASSAYEALRTEAFF. The CDR3 DNA reads TGTGCCAGCAGCGCCTATGAGGCCTTGAGGACTGAAGCTTTCTTT.

This chain uses TRBV28 with TRBJ1-5; no firm D call. Trimming removed 5 bases at V and 0 bases at J, with 8 bases between. Germline CDR1 and CDR2: MDHEN and SYDVKM. This CDR3 is 14 amino acids long. CDR3 residues: CASSPVNSNQPQHF. The CDR3 DNA follows: TGTGCCAGCAGTCCCGTAAATAGCAATCAGCCCCAGCATTTT.

Remarks on this clone: The junction differs from germline at one of its ends, possibly a read error. The CDR3 spells CLAGSQETQYF. For the CDR3, the DNA is TGCCTAGCGGGCTCCCAAGAGACCCAGTACTTC. The V gene is TRBV11-2, the J gene TRBJ2-5; 8 nucleotides align to TRBD2. The germline V gene has CDR1 SGHAT and CDR2 FQNNGV. This CDR3 comprises 11 residues.

CDR3 in DNA: TGTGCCAGCAGCCTCATCCGGGAGCTGGAAGAGACCCAGTACTTC. It is translated as CASSLIRELEETQYF. The chain recombines TRBV7-9 with TRBJ2-5; TRBD2 is a possible D gene (6 bases). This CDR3 comprises 15 residues. V gave up 5 bases and J gave up 3 bases, with 16 bases separating them. Germline V gives CDR1 SEHNR, CDR2 FQNEAQ (reference sequence).

As for this clone: Different DNA sequences within this sample yield the same CDR3. The chain uses TRBV27 and TRBJ2-2, with D uncertain. This CDR3 has 13 amino acids. The germline V gene has CDR1 MNHEY and CDR2 SMNVEV (reference sequence). Trimming stripped 2 bases from V and 5 bases from J, with 6 bases between. The CDR3 region has the DNA TGTGCCAGCAGTTTAGTTAGAACCGGGGAGCTGTTTTTT. Amino acids: CASSLVRTGELFF.

The chain links TRBV5-1 to TRBJ2-3; D perhaps matches TRBD1 (6 bases). Germline values: CDR1 SGHRS, CDR2 YFSETQ. Trimming cost V 1 base and J 6 bases, with 9 bases left between them. There are 13 residues in the CDR3. CDR3 coding DNA: TGCGCCAGCAGCTTGACAGGGCGTGATACGCAGTATTTT. Translating gives CASSLTGRDTQYF.

The genes are TRBV7-9 and TRBJ2-5; 8 bases match TRBD1. V trimming: 5 bases; J trimming: 4 bases; junction bases outside the gene matches: 9. The germline CDR1 and CDR2 sequences are SEHNR and FQNEAQ (reference sequence). This CDR3 is 15 amino acids long. The DNA for the CDR3 is TGTGCCAGCAGCCTCGGACAGGGAAGAGCAGAGACCCAGTACTTC. It translates to CASSLGQGRAETQYF.

The chain has TRBV14 and TRBJ2-1, with D unresolved. Trimming stripped 5 bases from V and 4 bases from J, with 18 bases between. The CDR3 spans 16 residues. CDR1 SGHDN and CDR2 FVKESK come from the germline V gene. The CDR3 DNA reads as TGTGCCAGCAGCAAACAAAGGGCCTCGGTGTACAATGAGCAGTTCTTC. Encoded protein: CASSKQRASVYNEQFF.

This chain links TRBV5-4 with TRBJ2-7; the match to TRBD2 covers 7 bases. The CDR3 is made up of 15 amino acids. Germline V gene data show CDR1 as SGHNT and CDR2 as YYREEE (reference sequence). V shed 0 bases and J 4 bases; nucleotides not matched to a gene: 7. The CDR3 bases are TGTGCCAGCAGCTTGGCCGGCGGGAGTGGGTACGAGCAGTACTTC. It encodes CASSLAGGSGYEQYF.

J is TRBJ2-4 and V is TRBV6-6; 7 nucleotides match TRBD1. The CDR3 is 16 amino acids. The V gene's germline CDR1 is MNHNY and CDR2 SVGAGI (reference sequence). After removal of 6 bases from V and 1 base from J, the junction contained 9 bases not matched to a gene. In nucleotides, the CDR3 is TGTGCCAGCAGCTCCCGACAGGGTCTGGCCAAAAACATTCAGTACTTC. Protein: CASSSRQGLAKNIQYF.

The chain links TRBV6-5 to TRBJ2-7; D uncertain. Germline V CDR1 and CDR2: MNHEY, SVGAGI. The CDR3 has 13 amino acids. The V end lost 2 bases, the J end lost 7 bases, and 12 bases lay between the germline ends. This CDR3 is CASSYRTAVEQYF. The CDR3 coding sequence is TGTGCCAGCAGTTACCGGACCGCGGTTGAGCAGTACTTC.

This clone came up once. J is TRBJ2-5 and V is TRBV15, with 10 bases fitting TRBD1. CDR1 and CDR2 (germline): LNHNV, YYDKDF (reference sequence). The J segment lost 4 bases and the V segment lost 5 bases, leaving 10 bases of the junction unmatched. The CDR3 is 16 amino acids. CDR3 sequence reads: CATSFPGTGVRETQYF. The CDR3, as DNA: TGTGCCACCAGCTTCCCCGGGACAGGGGTGAGAGAGACCCAGTACTTC.

The chain carries TRBV28 and TRBJ1-2, with D unclear. Per germline, CDR1 MDHEN and CDR2 SYDVKM. The CDR3 spans 14 residues. Trimming pared 7 bases from V and 4 bases from J, leaving 16 bases between. CDR3 amino acids: CASNRDGEGYGYTF. The CDR3, as DNA: TGTGCCAGCAACCGTGACGGTGAGGGCTATGGCTACACCTTC.

This clone appeared a few times. The sample has other DNA sequences that encode this CDR3 too. The V call is TRBV30, the J call TRBJ2-3; D possibly uses TRBD1 or TRBD2 (6 bases each). The V gene's germline CDR1 is GTSNPN and CDR2 SVGIG (reference sequence). V lost 0 bases and J lost 4, with 11 bases in between. The length of the CDR3 is 14 residues. CDR3 in amino acids: CAWSVGGSADTQYF. DNA of the CDR3: TGTGCCTGGAGTGTAGGGGGGAGCGCAGATACGCAGTATTTT.

V usage is TRBV5-5 and J usage is TRBJ2-3, with TRBD2 matching over 11 bases. The CDR3 runs 14 residues. Germline V gene data show CDR1 as SGHKS and CDR2 as YYEKEE (reference sequence). The V and J ends lost 3 bases and 6 bases, in that order; junction bases with no gene match: 3. CDR3 residues: CASSSTSGADTQYF. The CDR3 nucleotides read TGTGCCAGCAGCTCGACTAGCGGGGCGGATACGCAGTATTTT.